This TCR beta chain is drawn from a study of CD8+ T cells in alopecia areata. Overall study context: Among treated patients, oral tofacitinib was administered at 5 to 10 mg twice daily.

This clone was counted a few times. Antigen specificity is unknown. Investigators isolated RNA and reverse transcribed it into cDNA to act as the sequencing template. The method was immunoSEQ multiplex PCR; TCRdb's version includes in-frame clones alone and lacks a portion of them. Seen here are about 180,000 clones, roughly 63% observed once, and the top ten hold roughly 1.7%. It was from alopecia areata patients that lesional scalp punch biopsies and peripheral blood were collected. Isolation of CD4+ and CD8+ T cells from PBMCs was achieved by sorting. The study's findings and limits: Normal skin's resident alphabeta T cells are also sequenced in scalp samples.

The source material was CD4+ T cells sorted from blood, sampled at week 0. This clonotype was sampled from a human donor with alopecia areata.

The CDR3, as DNA: TGCAGCGTTGGTGTACGCAGGGGGCAAACCGGGGAGCTGTTTTTT. Amino acid sequence: CSVGVRRGQTGELFF. The chain employs TRBV29-1 and TRBJ2-2, with 8 bases identical to TRBD1. Per the germline V gene, CDR1 is SQVTM and CDR2 is ANQGSEA. The V segment lost 4 bases and the J segment 5 bases; nucleotides outside the gene matches: 9. The CDR3 totals 15 residues.